This T cell receptor (beta chain) originates from a study of blood T cell repertoires in COVID-19. Clones were read by immunoSEQ multiplex PCR, and TCRdb kept only the in-frame ones, dropping some. The sample includes around 400,000 clones, approximately 89% seen only once; the top ten take less than 2%. Assignments of participants to cohorts depended upon their own reported clinical history. V lost 4 bases, J lost 0 bases, and 13 bases lay in between. This CDR3 comprises 15 residues. Per germline, CDR1 SGDLS and CDR2 YYNGEE. The sequence was obtained from a woman under 40 who had recovered from COVID-19. The genes are TRBV9 and TRBJ1-1; tentatively, D is TRBD1 (6 bases). The sequenced material came from PBMCs or T cells enriched from blood (not recorded which). The CDR3 reads CASSLQTGLNTEAFF. The CDR3 DNA sequence: TGTGCCAGCAGCCTCCAGACAGGCCTGAACACTGAAGCTTTCTTT.